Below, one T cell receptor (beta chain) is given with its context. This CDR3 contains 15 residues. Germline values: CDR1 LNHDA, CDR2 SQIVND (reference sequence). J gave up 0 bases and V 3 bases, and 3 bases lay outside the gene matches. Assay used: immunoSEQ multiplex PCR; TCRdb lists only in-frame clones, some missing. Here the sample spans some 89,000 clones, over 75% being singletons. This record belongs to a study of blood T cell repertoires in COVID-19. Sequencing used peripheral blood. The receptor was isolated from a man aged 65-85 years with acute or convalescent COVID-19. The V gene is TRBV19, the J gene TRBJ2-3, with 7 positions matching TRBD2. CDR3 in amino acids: CASSMGGSSTDTQYF. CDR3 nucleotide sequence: TGTGCCAGTAGTATGGGAGGGAGTAGCACAGATACGCAGTATTTT.